This TCR beta chain is from a study of shared clonotypes between healthy human individuals. About the research overall: Donors consisted of a couple of women and a few men between 18 and 49.

The repertoire was sequenced with immunoSEQ multiplex PCR; TCRdb's copy has only in-frame clones and lacks some. Found here are approximately 2.4 million clones, approximately 94% of them singletons; the top ten hold roughly 0.13%. Germline values: CDR1 GTSNPN, CDR2 SVGIG (reference sequence). The CDR3 runs to 13 residues. The J segment lost 5 bases and the V segment lost 2 bases, leaving 5 bases of the junction unmatched. A split of CD4+ cells into CD45RA+ naive and CD45RA-negative memory subsets was performed. On this clone itself: Its antigen is currently unknown.

Study-wide points: Lower generation probabilities were found for non-shared clonotypes than for those shared by all four donors.

The chain combines TRBV30 with TRBJ1-1, with 7 bases that match TRBD1. The sample comprised naive CD4+ T cells sorted from blood. Subset: CD45RA+ positively selected. This TCR derives from a man in his late teens or twenties in good health. This chain's CDR3 is CAWSPGQSTEAFF. In DNA form, the CDR3 reads TGTGCCTGGAGTCCGGGACAGTCAACTGAAGCTTTCTTT.